The source of this TCR beta chain is a study of T cells and copy number aberrations in small-cell lung cancer. The assay was immunoSEQ multiplex PCR, and TCRdb's table has in-frame clones only and misses some. The sample holds about 2,000 clones; over 75% are singletons and the top ten take about 5%. Limited-stage small-cell lung cancer patients underwent surgery between the late 2000s and the early 2020s. Every patient either smoked or had heavy second-hand smoke exposure. Collected at least 2 cm from the tumor margin, the adjacent lung showed no malignant cells. The CDR3 covers 13 residues. Per the germline V gene, CDR1 is LNHDA and CDR2 is SQIVND (reference sequence). The V end was cut by 5 bases, the J end by 5 bases, with 12 bases between. Study results and caveats: Compared with adjacent lung tissue, tumors had lower T-cell richness and clonality and non-significantly lower density.

This clone ranks as large (0.1 to 1%). Its antigen is currently unknown. This sequence was found in a man between 45 and 60 years old with small cell lung cancer. V usage is TRBV19 and J usage is TRBJ1-2, with TRBD1 as a possible D gene (5 bases). Sequencing input: normal tissue next to the tumor. CDR3 sequence (DNA): TGTGCCAGTAGTTGGGGCTTGGAGTATGGCTACACCTTC. Translated, it gives CASSWGLEYGYTF.